A single sample is the source of the 30 T cell receptor beta chains below, sequenced in a study of T cell responses to AZD1222 COVID-19 vaccine. TCRdb keeps only in-frame clones here, not all; method: immunoSEQ multiplex PCR. The profile shows some 130,000 clones, approximately 93% of them singletons. Here the sequenced sample was peripheral blood, taken on day 0 of AZD1222 vaccination. These receptor sequences come from an adult in good health.

The chain recombines TRBV5-4 with TRBJ2-7; TRBD1 or TRBD2 may be the D gene (5 bases each). Trimming pared 5 bases from V and 3 bases from J, leaving 24 bases between. CDR3 size: 17 residues. From germline, CDR1 is SGHNT and CDR2 YYREEE (reference sequence). The CDR3 loop is CASRRYEERGPNYEQYF. Written as DNA, the CDR3 is TGTGCCAGCAGGAGATATGAGGAGAGGGGTCCTAACTACGAGCAGTACTTC.

This clone has only a few counts. The chain links TRBV5-4 to TRBJ1-4; the D gene is possibly TRBD1 (6 bases). Deletions cut 4 bases from V and 5 bases from J, with 9 bases between. Germline V gene data show CDR1 as SGHNT and CDR2 as YYREEE (reference sequence). The CDR3 runs to 13 residues. DNA for the CDR3: TGTGCCAGCAGCCGCGGACAGAATGAAAAACTGTTTTTT. This codes for CASSRGQNEKLFF.

V is TRBV6-2 or TRBV6-3 and J is TRBJ2-3; no firm D call. V was shortened by 3 bases and J by 4 bases, with 8 bases between the two germline ends. CDR3 length: 13 residues. Germline CDR1 reads MNHEY; CDR2 reads SVGEGT. CDR3 bases: TGTGCCAGCAGTTATACGGCCGCAGATACGCAGTATTTT. Its protein is CASSYTAADTQYF.

The V gene is TRBV3-1 (or the pseudogene TRBV3-2), the J gene TRBJ1-2; 7 bases fit TRBD1. After removal of 1 base from V and 1 base from J, the junction contained 3 bases not matched to a gene. Germline CDR1 is LGHDT and CDR2 is YNNKEL (reference sequence). This CDR3 has 15 residues. The CDR3 loop reads CASSQAGTDNYGYTF. As DNA, the CDR3 is TGTGCCAGCAGCCAAGCAGGGACAGATAACTATGGCTACACCTTC.

The chain couples TRBV30 to TRBJ1-2, with D uncertain. V dropped 0 bases and J dropped 5 bases, with 22 bases sitting between them. Germline V gene sequence: CDR1 GTSNPN, CDR2 SVGIG (reference sequence). CDR3 length: 17 amino acids. The CDR3 DNA reads as TGTGCCTGGAGTGTACTTGGGGATCCAAAGTATACTTATGGCTACACCTTC. It codes for CAWSVLGDPKYTYGYTF.

This sequence joins TRBV3-1 (or the pseudogene TRBV3-2) and TRBJ2-2, with D unresolved. The CDR3 totals 17 residues. V lost 3 bases and J lost 3, with 17 bases in between. The germline CDR1 and CDR2 sequences are LGHDT and YNNKEL (reference sequence). CDR3 DNA sequence: TGTGCCAGCAGCCAGCAAAGTGGGCCTACCCACACCGGGGAGCTGTTTTTT. Residues: CASSQQSGPTHTGELFF.

The V and J genes are TRBV7-2 and TRBJ1-2; D is unresolved. The V gene's germline CDR1 is SGHTA and CDR2 FQGNSA. Trimming shortened V by 1 base and J by 4 bases, and 7 bases separated the two germline ends. CDR3 length: 13 residues. This chain's CDR3 is CASSLGTGYGYTF. The CDR3 DNA reads TGTGCCAGCAGCTTAGGGACGGGCTATGGCTACACCTTC. Filled out from reference TRBV7-2 and TRBJ1-2, the complete variable domain reads GAGVSQSPSNKVTEKGKDVELRCDPISGHTALYWYRQSLGQGLEFLIYFQGNSAPDKSGLPSDRFSAERTGGSVSTLTIQRTQQEDSAVYLCASSLGTGYGYTFGSGTRLTVV.

V gene TRBV19 combines with J gene TRBJ2-2, with 9 nucleotides matching TRBD1. Trimming cost V 6 bases and J 6 bases; bases outside gene matches: 11. Per the germline V gene, CDR1 is LNHDA and CDR2 is SQIVND (reference sequence). CDR3 length equals 16 residues. CDR3 loop: CASRLTGGRLAGELFF. The CDR3 DNA reads as TGTGCCAGTAGGCTCACAGGGGGCCGGTTGGCCGGGGAGCTGTTTTTT.

The J gene is TRBJ1-4, the V gene TRBV6-5; D unresolved. Germline loops: CDR1 MNHEY, CDR2 SVGAGI. The CDR3 consists of 15 residues. Trimming stripped 6 bases from V and 6 bases from J, with 17 bases between. The CDR3 here is CASRAEAHYDEKLFF. In nucleotides, the CDR3 is TGTGCCAGCAGGGCTGAAGCTCACTACGATGAAAAACTGTTTTTT.

This clone was recorded a few times. CDR3 amino acids: CASSYVLGEQFF. CDR3 coding DNA: TGTGCCAGCAGTTACGTACTCGGTGAGCAGTTCTTC. The gene calls are TRBV6-2 or TRBV6-3 and TRBJ2-1; D remains ambiguous. CDR1 and CDR2 from the germline V gene are MNHEY and SVGEGT. Trimming shortened V by 2 bases and J by 9 bases, and 8 bases separated the two germline ends. The CDR3 is 12 residues long.

This clone has just a few counts. This chain's CDR3 is CAWSAGTGDNEAFF. The CDR3 DNA reads as TGTGCCTGGAGCGCTGGGACAGGGGATAATGAAGCTTTCTTT. V and J are TRBV30 and TRBJ1-1; TRBD1 agrees at 10 bases. V was clipped by 3 bases and J by 7 bases; unmatched bases: 8. The CDR3 has 14 amino acids. In germline, CDR1 is GTSNPN, CDR2 SVGIG (reference sequence).

This chain uses TRBV19 with TRBJ2-7, with D perhaps matching TRBD1 or TRBD2 (6 bases each). Between the trimmed V and J ends, which lost 6 bases and 5 bases, there was a span of 26 bases. Per germline, CDR1 LNHDA and CDR2 SQIVND (reference sequence). The CDR3 is 17 amino acids. The CDR3: CASSPHDGRGQGNEQYF. The DNA of the CDR3 is TGTGCCAGTAGCCCCCACGATGGTCGGGGGCAAGGAAACGAGCAGTACTTC. The full variable domain, with the rest looked up from reference TRBV19 and TRBJ2-7, is DGGITQSPKYLFRKEGQNVTLSCEQNLNHDAMYWYRQDPGQGLRLIYYSQIVNDFQKGDIAEGYSVSREKKESFPLTVTSAQKNPTAFYLCASSPHDGRGQGNEQYFGPGTRLTVT.

This clone was observed once. J is TRBJ2-7 and V is TRBV4-1, with 10 bases fitting TRBD2. J was trimmed by 5 bases and V by 4 bases; bases with no gene match: 11. CDR1 and CDR2 (germline): MGHRA, YSYEKL. This CDR3 is built from 16 residues. Here the CDR3 DNA reads TGCGCCAGCAGCCGCACCATAGCGGGGGGAAGGAACGAGCAGTACTTC. Translating gives CASSRTIAGGRNEQYF.

About this clone: This specimen includes other DNA sequences encoding the same CDR3. The V call is TRBV11-2, the J call TRBJ1-6; the D gene is possibly TRBD1 (6 bases). This CDR3 region has 13 residues. The germline CDR1 and CDR2 sequences are SGHAT and FQNNGV. Deletions cut 3 bases from V and 9 bases from J, with 9 bases between. This CDR3 reads CASSLGASSPLHF. CDR3 coding DNA: TGTGCCAGCAGCTTGGGGGCTAGTTCACCCCTCCACTTT.

V gene TRBV11-2 combines with J gene TRBJ1-1; D ambiguous. With 5 bases removed from V and 7 bases from J, the gap between germline ends came to 11 bases. Looked up from germline, CDR1 is SGHAT and CDR2 is FQNNGV. This CDR3 is 12 amino acids long. CDR3 DNA: TGTGCCAGCAGCCCGGACGGTTTTGAAGCTTTCTTT. Translated: CASSPDGFEAFF. The full variable domain, rest sourced from reference TRBV11-2 and TRBJ1-1, is EAGVAQSPRYKIIEKRQSVAFWCNPISGHATLYWYQQILGQGPKLLIQFQNNGVVDDSQLPKDRFSAERLKGVDSTLKIQPAKLEDSAVYLCASSPDGFEAFFGQGTRLTVV.

This clone showed up just once. The chain uses TRBV19 and TRBJ1-2; 9 bases match TRBD1. V shed 4 bases and J 7 bases; nucleotides not matched to a gene: 10. Germline V gene lookup returns CDR1 LNHDA and CDR2 SQIVND (reference sequence). CDR3 length: 15 amino acids. The CDR3 nucleotides are TGTGCCAGTAGTAGGGAAGCAACAGGGGGCGTTGGCTACACCTTC. Its translation: CASSREATGGVGYTF.

This chain links TRBV27 with TRBJ2-7; the match to TRBD1 covers 7 bases. There are 16 residues in the CDR3. In germline, CDR1 is MNHEY, CDR2 SMNVEV (reference sequence). Trimming cost V 3 bases and J 6 bases; bases outside gene matches: 14. The CDR3 is CASSLTGPEGEGEQYF. Here the CDR3 DNA reads TGTGCCAGCAGTTTGACAGGGCCCGAGGGTGAGGGCGAGCAGTACTTC.

The chain couples TRBV6-5 to TRBJ1-2; unclear D gene. CDR1 and CDR2 (germline): MNHEY, SVGAGI. The CDR3 is 13 residues long. The ends were cut back, 2 bases at V and 8 bases at J, with 12 bases in the middle. The CDR3 nucleotides read TGTGCCAGCAGTTACCTAGGTGTGAGCGGCTACACCTTC. Protein product: CASSYLGVSGYTF.

In DNA, the CDR3 is TGTGCCAGCAGCCCCAGCTCCTACGAGCAGTACTTC. Translated, it gives CASSPSSYEQYF. V gene TRBV27 combines with J gene TRBJ2-7, with unresolved D. The CDR3 covers 12 residues. Germline V gene lookup returns CDR1 MNHEY and CDR2 SMNVEV (reference sequence). Trimming removed 6 bases at V and 0 bases at J, with 6 bases between.

Written as DNA, the CDR3 is TGTGCCAGCAGTTACCGGGACCTACTTTACGAGCAGTACTTC. It is translated as CASSYRDLLYEQYF. The genes are TRBV6-2 or TRBV6-3 and TRBJ2-7; D could derive from TRBD1 or TRBD2 (5 bases each). Between the trimmed V and J ends, which lost 2 bases and 4 bases, there was a span of 12 bases. CDR1 and CDR2 from the germline V gene are MNHEY and SVGEGT. There are 14 residues in the CDR3.

The chain uses TRBV9 and TRBJ1-2, with TRBD1 as a possible D gene (5 bases). Per germline, CDR1 SGDLS and CDR2 YYNGEE. The CDR3 runs 14 residues. The V end was cut by 4 bases, the J end by 3 bases, with 13 bases between. The CDR3 DNA reads TGTGCCAGCAGCCCTCGGACACTTGACTATGGCTACACCTTC. This encodes CASSPRTLDYGYTF.

The chain has TRBV5-4 and TRBJ2-5; 7 bases align to TRBD1. The ends lost 0 bases at V and 2 bases at J; junction bases unmatched: 10. Looked up from germline, CDR1 is SGHNT and CDR2 is YYREEE (reference sequence). The CDR3 has 17 residues. The CDR3 is CASSLALGTVGQETQYF. The CDR3, as DNA: TGTGCCAGCAGCTTGGCCCTGGGGACAGTAGGACAAGAGACCCAGTACTTC.

The genes are TRBV19 and TRBJ1-2; possibly TRBD1 for D (6 bases). Germline CDR1 is LNHDA and CDR2 is SQIVND (reference sequence). Trimming shortened V by 3 bases and J by 0 bases, and 11 bases separated the two germline ends. This CDR3 comprises 15 residues. CDR3 loop: CASSIKGGPNYGYTF. CDR3 bases: TGTGCCAGTAGTATCAAGGGGGGGCCTAACTATGGCTACACCTTC.

The chain joins TRBV11-2 to TRBJ1-6; no clear D gene. Germline-derived CDR1 and CDR2 are SGHAT and FQNNGV. This CDR3 comprises 14 residues. The ends were cut back, 3 bases at V and 4 bases at J, with 7 bases in the middle. The CDR3 here is CASSFSGYNSPLHF. CDR3 sequence (DNA): TGTGCCAGCAGCTTTTCAGGATATAATTCACCCCTCCACTTT.

The J gene is TRBJ2-7, the V gene TRBV6-5, with D maybe TRBD1 (6 bases). This CDR3 has 14 amino acids. Germline CDR1 and CDR2: MNHEY and SVGAGI. V was shortened by 6 bases and J by 1 base, with 13 bases between the two germline ends. The CDR3 region is CASSDSDRSYEQYF. CDR3 nucleotide sequence: TGTGCCAGCAGCGATAGTGACAGGTCCTACGAGCAGTACTTC.

The gene calls are TRBV5-4 and TRBJ1-1; the match to TRBD1 covers 9 bases. Germline V gene lookup returns CDR1 SGHNT and CDR2 YYREEE (reference sequence). CDR3 length: 14 amino acids. Trimming cost V 4 bases and J 0 bases; bases outside gene matches: 1. The CDR3 is CASSRTGVNTEAFF. DNA of the CDR3: TGTGCCAGCAGCAGGACAGGGGTGAACACTGAAGCTTTCTTT.

Here the CDR3 reads CASSYSPGLSESSYNEQFF. Here the CDR3 DNA reads TGTGCCAGCAGTTACTCGCCGGGGTTGTCGGAAAGCTCCTACAATGAGCAGTTCTTC. V gene TRBV6-2 or TRBV6-3 combines with J gene TRBJ2-1; tentatively, D is TRBD2 (5 bases). The germline CDR1 and CDR2 sequences are MNHEY and SVGEGT. This CDR3 comprises 19 residues. Between the trimmed V and J ends, which lost 0 bases and 0 bases, there was a span of 18 bases.

The rearrangement links TRBV11-2 to TRBJ2-3, with TRBD1 identical over 9 bases. V dropped 5 bases and J dropped 1; count of bases not matched to a gene: 1. This CDR3 region has 14 residues. The germline CDR1 and CDR2 sequences are SGHAT and FQNNGV. The CDR3 loop reads CASSRDRGTDTQYF. CDR3 DNA sequence: TGTGCCAGCAGCCGGGACAGGGGCACAGATACGCAGTATTTT. Full variable domain (outside the CDR3, taken from reference TRBV11-2 and TRBJ2-3): EAGVAQSPRYKIIEKRQSVAFWCNPISGHATLYWYQQILGQGPKLLIQFQNNGVVDDSQLPKDRFSAERLKGVDSTLKIQPAKLEDSAVYLCASSRDRGTDTQYFGPGTRLTVL.

The chain joins TRBV7-9 to TRBJ2-1; 7 bases map to TRBD2. This CDR3 region has 16 residues. V shed 5 bases, J shed 1 base, and the junction held 8 bases outside the gene matches. Germline CDR1 SEHNR, CDR2 FQNEAQ (reference sequence). The CDR3 DNA follows: TGTGCCAGCAGCGGCGGGGGTCACGGGTCCTACAATGAGCAGTTCTTC. Residues: CASSGGGHGSYNEQFF.

The chain combines TRBV7-3 with TRBJ2-1, with D hard to call. Trimming pared 0 bases from V and 7 bases from J, leaving 4 bases between. Germline-derived CDR1 and CDR2 are SGHTA and FQGTGA. CDR3 length: 12 residues. The CDR3 protein is CASSLTQNEQFF. The CDR3, as DNA: TGTGCCAGCAGCTTAACTCAGAATGAGCAGTTCTTC.